The 23 T cell receptor beta chains below were found in one sample sequenced in a study of shared clonotypes between healthy human individuals (dated by TCRdb to about 2020). The method was the immunoSEQ multiplex PCR assay. The source is immuneACCESS, and TCRdb retained only in-frame sequences with V and J called. Part of the clones is not carried over; for the studies checked, unresolved V genes explain less than half of this, and the remainder is unexplained. Counted in this sample were about 990,000 clones; around 78% of them appeared once. The ten largest account for 0.5% to 0.65% of the sample. Sample: memory CD4+ T cells from PBMCs. Read against the paper, the sample's cell subset or site label means: CD45RA-negative fraction. These receptors came from a man younger than 35 in good health. Some clones in this sample may be carry-over from other donors' samples.

This chain links TRBV4-2 with TRBJ2-7; 7 bases align to TRBD2. CDR3 length equals 14 residues. Trimming at V came to 4 bases and at J to 2 bases, leaving 5 bases not matched to a gene. The germline gives CDR1 LGHNA, CDR2 YNFKEQ. The CDR3 nucleotides read TGTGCCAGCAGCCCCGTAGCGGGTGCCTACGAGCAGTACTTC. It yields the protein CASSPVAGAYEQYF.

The chain combines TRBV9 with TRBJ2-5; D gene unclear. The CDR3 has 15 amino acids. Germline V gene data show CDR1 as SGDLS and CDR2 as YYNGEE. Between the trimmed V and J ends, which lost 0 bases and 2 bases, there was a span of 11 bases. The CDR3 region is CASSVDGLTQETQYF. CDR3 coding DNA: TGTGCCAGCAGCGTAGACGGGTTGACGCAAGAGACCCAGTACTTC.

This CDR3 reads CASSRGDREGTEAFF. The CDR3 DNA follows: TGTGCCAGCAGTCGAGGGGACAGGGAGGGAACTGAAGCTTTCTTT. The rearrangement joins TRBV28 to TRBJ1-1; TRBD1 matches at 9 bases. This CDR3 spans 15 amino acids. The ends lost 5 bases at V and 5 bases at J; junction bases unmatched: 9. Germline CDR1 reads MDHEN; CDR2 reads SYDVKM.

V gene TRBV7-3 combines with J gene TRBJ2-2; 11 nucleotides line up with TRBD2. The V segment lost 5 bases and the J segment 7 bases; nucleotides outside the gene matches: 6. The CDR3 loop spans 15 amino acids. In germline, CDR1 is SGHTA, CDR2 FQGTGA. The CDR3 DNA reads as TGTGCCAGCAGCCGAACTAGCGGGAGAGACGGGGAGCTGTTTTTT. Amino acids: CASSRTSGRDGELFF. Full variable domain (outside the CDR3, taken from reference TRBV7-3 and TRBJ2-2): GAGVSQTPSNKVTEKGKYVELRCDPISGHTALYWYRQSLGQGPEFLIYFQGTGAADDSGLPNDRFFAVRPEGSVSTLKIQRTERGDSAVYLCASSRTSGRDGELFFGEGSRLTVL.

Comments on this clone: A clone one base away is much larger, so this may be a read error. This chain connects TRBV5-4 to TRBJ1-2, with no clear D. The CDR3 is made up of 13 amino acids. Deletions cut 1 base from V and 0 bases from J, with 4 bases between. Looked up from germline, CDR1 is SGHNT and CDR2 is YYREEE (reference sequence). The CDR3 DNA is TGTGCCAGCAGCTTGCAGGCTAACTATGGCTACACCTTC. This gives the protein CASSLQANYGYTF. The entire variable domain, with the rest obtained from reference TRBV5-4 and TRBJ1-2, is as follows: ETGVTQSPTHLIKTRGQQVTLRCSSQSGHNTVSWYQQALGQGPQFIFQYYREEENGRGNFPPRFSGLQFPNYSSELNVNALELDDSALYLCASSLQANYGYTFGSGTRLTVV.

The chain joins TRBV6-1 to TRBJ2-7; 10 nucleotides match TRBD1. CDR1 and CDR2 from the germline V gene are MNHNS and SASEGT. The CDR3 consists of 13 residues. V lost 7 bases to trimming and J lost 7 bases; unmatched junction nucleotides: 7. CDR3 amino acids: CASTRQGAREQYF. The CDR3 DNA follows: TGTGCCAGCACTAGACAGGGGGCGCGAGAGCAGTACTTC.

The chain joins TRBV11-3 to TRBJ2-7, with D possibly matching TRBD1 (6 bases). The CDR3 runs 16 residues. Trimming took off 6 bases at V and 3 bases at J, with 21 bases between the two ends. Looked up from germline, CDR1 is SGHNT and CDR2 is YENEEA. The CDR3 protein is CASSITGTSNFYEQYF. The CDR3 nucleotides read TGTGCCAGCAGTATCACCGGGACAAGCAATTTCTACGAGCAGTACTTC.

The chain couples TRBV28 to TRBJ1-1, with 7 bases matching TRBD1. CDR1 is MDHEN, CDR2 SYDVKM, per germline. With V trimmed by 8 bases and J by 8 bases, 11 bases remained unmatched. The CDR3 has 13 residues. This chain's CDR3 is CASGARGLWEAFF. CDR3 in DNA: TGTGCCAGCGGGGCCAGGGGGTTGTGGGAAGCTTTCTTT.

The chain has TRBV21-1 and TRBJ1-1; the table's D call, TRBD1, was not checked against the DNA. TRBV21-1 is classified as a pseudogene. CDR3 size: 18 residues. The CDR3 spells CASSKGGFDSAQNTEAFF. The CDR3 DNA reads as TGTGCCAGCAGCAAGGGTGGTTTTGACAGCGCCCAGAACACTGAAGCTTTCTTT.

This clone showed up just once. This chain uses TRBV28 with TRBJ1-6, with 7 bases aligning to TRBD1. The V segment lost 7 bases and the J segment 9 bases; nucleotides outside the gene matches: 9. CDR3 size: 14 residues. Germline V gives CDR1 MDHEN, CDR2 SYDVKM. The CDR3 DNA reads as TGTGCCAGCATTCGGACAGGTGATCTTTCACCCCTCCACTTT. Translated: CASIRTGDLSPLHF.

Concerning this clone itself: The same CDR3 also results from other DNA sequences found in this sample. The rearrangement links TRBV10-3 to TRBJ1-2, with a possible D match to TRBD1 (6 bases). The germline V gene has CDR1 ENHRY and CDR2 SYGVKD. V gave up 3 bases and J gave up 2 bases, with 7 bases separating them. CDR3 length: 13 residues. As DNA, the CDR3 is TGTGCCATCAGTGACAGGGGAAACTATGGCTACACCTTC. Its protein product is CAISDRGNYGYTF.

The chain combines TRBV28 with TRBJ1-2, with 7 bases identical to TRBD1. The V gene's germline CDR1 is MDHEN and CDR2 SYDVKM. V was pared by 9 bases and J by 8 bases, with 12 bases of the junction left unmatched. CDR3 size: 13 residues. The CDR3 nucleotides read TGTGCCAGTGGGTTGGAGGGGGCGGGCGGCTACACCTTC. Protein: CASGLEGAGGYTF.

As regards this clone: A clone one base away is much larger, so this may be a read error. V is TRBV9 and J is TRBJ2-3, with TRBD2 identical over 11 bases. Trimming removed 3 bases from V and 2 bases from J; junction bases left unmatched: 2. This CDR3 contains 15 residues. Germline CDR1 and CDR2: SGDLS and YYNGEE. This CDR3 is CASSGLAGFTDTQYF. For the CDR3, the DNA is TGTGCCAGCAGCGGACTAGCGGGATTCACAGATACGCAGTATTTT.

This sequence joins TRBV25-1 and TRBJ2-7, with 9 bases aligning to TRBD1. V lost 6 bases and J lost 1; bases outside the gene matches: 4. Germline V gives CDR1 MGHDK, CDR2 SYGVNS. The CDR3 is 14 residues long. CDR3: CASRRTGASYEQYF. The CDR3 DNA reads TGTGCCAGCAGGCGGACAGGGGCTTCCTACGAGCAGTACTTC.

The chain combines TRBV19 with TRBJ2-2, with 7 bases aligning to TRBD1. This CDR3 has 16 amino acids. Looked up from germline, CDR1 is LNHDA and CDR2 is SQIVND (reference sequence). After removal of 4 bases from V and 8 bases from J, the junction contained 13 bases not matched to a gene. The CDR3 here is CASSTVRDSVSGELFF. As DNA, the CDR3 is TGTGCCAGTAGTACTGTTCGGGACAGCGTATCGGGGGAGCTGTTTTTT.

CDR3 region: CASSYREGYTF. The CDR3 DNA reads as TGTGCCAGCAGCTACAGGGAGGGCTACACCTTC. The chain uses TRBV6-1 and TRBJ1-2; tentatively, D is TRBD1 (6 bases). Deletions cut 6 bases from V and 8 bases from J, with 10 bases between. The CDR3 contains 11 residues. Germline assignment: CDR1 MNHNS and CDR2 SASEGT.

The chain links TRBV4-1 to TRBJ1-2; 7 bases fit TRBD1. With V trimmed by 0 bases and J by 8 bases, 9 bases remained unmatched. The germline V gene has CDR1 MGHRA and CDR2 YSYEKL. This CDR3 region has 15 residues. CDR3 loop: CASSQDPWTGTGYTF. Written as DNA, the CDR3 is TGCGCCAGCAGCCAAGATCCCTGGACAGGAACAGGCTACACCTTC.

The chain couples TRBV7-2 to TRBJ2-7, with 13 bases lining up with TRBD2. The germline V gene has CDR1 SGHTA and CDR2 FQGNSA. CDR3 size: 15 residues. V shed 5 bases and J 6 bases; nucleotides not matched to a gene: 7. CDR3 residues: CASSITSGRAGEQYF. As DNA, the CDR3 is TGTGCCAGCAGCATCACTAGCGGGAGGGCGGGCGAGCAGTACTTC.

This clone was observed once. V is TRBV7-2 and J is TRBJ2-7, with TRBD1 matching 9 bases. The CDR3 is made up of 14 amino acids. The germline V gene encodes CDR1 SGHTA and CDR2 FQGNSA. Unmatched junction bases numbered 10, after V lost 7 bases and J lost 6 bases. This CDR3 is CASTLGTGTGEQYF. CDR3 bases: TGTGCCAGCACCTTGGGGACAGGGACGGGCGAGCAGTACTTC.

The genes are TRBV6-5 and TRBJ1-5; D possibly corresponds to TRBD1 (5 bases). V lost 5 bases to trimming and J lost 2 bases, with 13 bases between them. Germline V gene data show CDR1 as MNHEY and CDR2 as SVGAGI. CDR3 length: 15 residues. The CDR3: CASSLNLGGNQPQHF. For the CDR3, the DNA is TGTGCCAGCAGTCTAAACTTAGGGGGCAATCAGCCCCAGCATTTT.

The chain links TRBV5-1 to TRBJ1-2; 9 bases map to TRBD1. CDR3 size: 16 residues. The V gene end was trimmed by 3 bases and the J gene end by 7 bases; junction bases not matched to a gene: 13. Germline V gene data show CDR1 as SGHRS and CDR2 as YFSETQ. CDR3 sequence reads: CASSSQTGTGSTGYTF. The CDR3 DNA reads as TGCGCCAGCAGCTCCCAGACCGGGACAGGGTCCACTGGCTACACCTTC.

The chain employs TRBV28 and TRBJ1-2; D not resolved. This CDR3 has 11 residues. Between the trimmed V and J ends, which lost 8 bases and 3 bases, there was a span of 7 bases. Germline V gene data show CDR1 as MDHEN and CDR2 as SYDVKM. In DNA, the CDR3 is TGTGCCAGCGGGGATGACTATGGCTACACCTTC. This translates into CASGDDYGYTF.

With respect to this clone: The same CDR3 can be traced to other DNA sequences in this sample. The V call is TRBV30, the J call TRBJ2-5; weak D call: TRBD2 (5 bases). CDR1 and CDR2 from the germline V gene are GTSNPN and SVGIG (reference sequence). This CDR3 is 12 amino acids long. Trimming pared 0 bases from V and 5 bases from J, leaving 7 bases between. In nucleotides, the CDR3 is TGTGCCTGGAGTGTACGCGGGGAGACCCAGTACTTC. Translated: CAWSVRGETQYF.